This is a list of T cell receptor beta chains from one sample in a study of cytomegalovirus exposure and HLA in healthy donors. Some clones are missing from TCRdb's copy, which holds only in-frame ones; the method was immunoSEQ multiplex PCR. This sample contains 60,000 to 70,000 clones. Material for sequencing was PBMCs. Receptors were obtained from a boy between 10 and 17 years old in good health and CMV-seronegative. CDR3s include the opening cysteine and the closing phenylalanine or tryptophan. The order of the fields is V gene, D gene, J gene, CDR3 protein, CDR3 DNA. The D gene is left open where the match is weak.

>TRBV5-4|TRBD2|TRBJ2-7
CASSLTGGQEQYF
TGTGCCAGCAGCTTAACGGGAGGGCAGGAGCAGTACTTC
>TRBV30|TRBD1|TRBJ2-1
CAWSTQTGAEQFF
TGTGCCTGGAGTACCCAGACAGGGGCTGAGCAGTTCTTC
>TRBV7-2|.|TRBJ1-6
CASSLDTTISPLHF
TGTGCCAGCAGCTTGGACACTACCATATCACCCCTCCACTTT
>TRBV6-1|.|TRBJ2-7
CASSERRGLHYEQYF
TGTGCCAGCAGTGAACGAAGGGGTCTTCACTACGAGCAGTACTTC
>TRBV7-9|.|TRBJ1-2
CASSLAQGVRYTF
TGTGCCAGCAGCTTAGCGCAGGGCGTCCGCTACACCTTC
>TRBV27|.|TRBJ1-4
CASSRDQGTEKLFF
TGTGCCAGCAGTAGAGACCAGGGGACGGAAAAACTGTTTTTT
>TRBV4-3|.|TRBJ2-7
CASSMAGNEQYF
TGCGCCAGCTCGATGGCGGGAAACGAGCAGTACTTC
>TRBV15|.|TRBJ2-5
CATNPGEGETQYF
TGTGCCACCAACCCAGGGGAGGGAGAGACCCAGTACTTC
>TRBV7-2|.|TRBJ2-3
CASSLSQGPDTQYF
TGTGCCAGCAGCTTATCCCAGGGGCCAGATACGCAGTATTTT
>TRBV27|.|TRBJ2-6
CASSRDTFSGANVLTF
TGTGCCAGCAGTCGGGACACTTTCTCTGGGGCCAACGTCCTGACTTTC